The table lists the clone carrying this T cell receptor (beta chain) with a few counts. The sample originates from a study of identical twins. TCRdb used MiXCR to reprocess the 5' RACE reads, holding one entry per CDR3 protein. The sample carries around 1.7 million distinct CDR3 sequences, roughly 35% recorded once. Germline CDR1 is MNHEY and CDR2 is SMNVEV (reference sequence). This CDR3 comprises 20 residues. V lost 4 bases and J lost 0; bases outside the gene matches: 10. This chain links TRBV27 with TRBJ2-1; TRBD2 agrees at 15 bases. This receptor was obtained from a newborn girl in good health. The material sequenced was cord blood. The CDR3 protein is CASSSLPGTSGRSSYNEQFF. CDR3 nucleotide sequence: TGTGCCAGCAGTTCCCTTCCCGGGACTAGCGGGAGGTCCTCCTACAATGAGCAGTTCTTC.